The following is a T cell receptor (beta chain) sequence with its context. Its antigen is as yet unknown. The data originate from a study of T cell responses to AZD1222 COVID-19 vaccine. The study, taken as a whole, reports: Baseline seropositives among AZD1222 recipients totaled only six or seven. Spike-specific TCRs gained breadth and depth after people received two AZD1222 doses.

Repertoires were generated with immunoSEQ multiplex PCR, while TCRdb's copy carries only in-frame clones and drops some. Of 150,000 to 200,000 clones listed, approximately 94% were seen once; the top ten hold 5.1%. CDR3 size: 16 residues. V is TRBV1 and J is TRBJ2-1. TRBV1 is listed as a pseudogene. The TCR comes from an adult who received the AZD1222 COVID-19 vaccine. Specimen: peripheral blood, collected 28 days after the second AZD1222 dose. In DNA, the CDR3 is TGCACCAGCAGCCAACCAGAACCCGGGGCCAGTAGTGAGCAGTTCTTC. As protein: CTSSQPEPGASSEQFF.